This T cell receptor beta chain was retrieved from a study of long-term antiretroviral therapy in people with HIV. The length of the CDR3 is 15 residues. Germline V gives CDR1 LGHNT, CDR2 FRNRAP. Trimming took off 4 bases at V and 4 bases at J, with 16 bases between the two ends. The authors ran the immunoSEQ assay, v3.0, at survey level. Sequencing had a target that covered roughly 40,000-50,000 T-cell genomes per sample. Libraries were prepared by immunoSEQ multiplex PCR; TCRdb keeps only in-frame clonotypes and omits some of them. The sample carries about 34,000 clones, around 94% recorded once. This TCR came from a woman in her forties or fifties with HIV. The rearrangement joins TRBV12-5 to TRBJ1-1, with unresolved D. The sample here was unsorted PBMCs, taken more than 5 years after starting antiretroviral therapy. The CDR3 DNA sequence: TGTGCTAGTGGTTGGGCTGGGGAGGATCCCACTGAAGCTTTCTTT. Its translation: CASGWAGEDPTEAFF.